This is a list of T cell receptor beta chains from one sample in a study of blood T cell repertoires in COVID-19. The repertoire was sequenced with immunoSEQ multiplex PCR; TCRdb's copy has only in-frame clones and lacks some. The table has tens of thousands of clones, around 84% seen once. The sample consisted of peripheral blood. Receptors were obtained from a man between 45 and 60 years old with acute or convalescent COVID-19. The CDR3 runs from the conserved cysteine through the conserved F or W. A D gene is named only where the DNA matches it firmly. Not all rows give a size; the values are once, few, many and, for expanded clones, a class.

>-|TRBV24-1|16|TRBD2|TRBJ2-7
TGTGCCACCAGTGATGGTACTAGCGCAGGGCTCTACGAGCAGTACTTC
CATSDGTSAGLYEQYF
>once|TRBV7-9|15|-|TRBJ1-5
TGTGCCAGCAGCTCTGCCGGGACAAGTAATCAGCCCCAGCATTTT
CASSSAGTSNQPQHF
>-|TRBV30|14|TRBD2|TRBJ2-7
TGTGCCTGGAGCGGGACCTTCCGGGGGGGAGAGCAGTACTTC
CAWSGTFRGGEQYF
>medium-sized|TRBV30|15|-|TRBJ2-4
TGTGCCTGGGGGACGGACAGCATAGCCAAAAACATTCAGTACTTC
CAWGTDSIAKNIQYF
>-|TRBV11-2|17|-|TRBJ2-1
TGTGCCAGCAGCTCCAATTTCCCTAAGAGCGGTAACAATGAGCAGTTCTTC
CASSSNFPKSGNNEQFF
>-|TRBV6-5|16|-|TRBJ1-5
TGTGCCAGCAGTTACTCGTTTCAGGGGCTCGAACAGCCCCAGCATTTT
CASSYSFQGLEQPQHF
>-|TRBV7-9|11|-|TRBJ1-1
TGTGCCAGCAAAATTAGCACTGAAGCTTTCTTT
CASKISTEAFF
>once|TRBV20-1|16|TRBD2|TRBJ2-3
TGCAGTGCTAGTGATCGGGGAGCGGGGAGCACAGATACGCAGTATTTT
CSASDRGAGSTDTQYF
>-|TRBV10-1|15|TRBD2|TRBJ2-1
TGCGCCAGCAGTGACCGGCTAGCGGGAGCCAATGAGCAGTTCTTC
CASSDRLAGANEQFF
>-|TRBV14|15|-|TRBJ2-3
TGTGCCAGCAGCCAAGTGGGAGGCCCCACAGATACGCAGTATTTT
CASSQVGGPTDTQYF
>-|TRBV6-5|16|TRBD1|TRBJ1-2
TGTGCCAGCAGTTTCCCCGGGACAGGCCCACGCTATGGCTACACCTTC
CASSFPGTGPRYGYTF
>-|TRBV6-6|14|-|TRBJ2-5
TGTGCCAGCAGACCTAGAGCCTCCCAAGAGACCCAGTACTTC
CASRPRASQETQYF
>-|TRBV9|15|-|TRBJ2-5
TGTGCCAGCAGCGTAGGGGCAGGGGACGGAGAGACCCAGTACTTC
CASSVGAGDGETQYF
>-|TRBV9|16|TRBD1|TRBJ1-5
TGTGCCAGCAGTGCCGGGGGGGACAGCCGCAATCAGCCCCAGCATTTT
CASSAGGDSRNQPQHF
>-|TRBV30|15|-|TRBJ1-6
TGTGCCTGGAGTGTAAGGGGACTCCATAATTCACCCCTCCACTTT
CAWSVRGLHNSPLHF
>-|TRBV3-1/TRBV3-2|15|TRBD1|TRBJ2-3
TGTGCCAGCAGCCAATCACCTGCAATCAGGGGGACGCAGTATTTT
CASSQSPAIRGTQYF
>-|TRBV5-5|13|-|TRBJ1-3
TGTGCCAGCAGCTTTGGGAGAGGAAACACCATATATTTT
CASSFGRGNTIYF
>once|TRBV23-1|18|TRBD1|TRBJ1-6
TGCGCCAGCAGACCAGAGACACGGGACAGGGGACGGAATTCACCCCTCCACTTT
CASRPETRDRGRNSPLHF
>-|TRBV11-2|12|-|TRBJ2-7
TGTGCCAGCACGGACAGCACCTACGAGCAGTACTTC
CASTDSTYEQYF
>-|TRBV14|16|TRBD2|TRBJ2-1
TGTGCCAGCAGCCAATTGGGCGGGAGCGATTACAATGAGCAGTTCTTC
CASSQLGGSDYNEQFF
>-|TRBV6-5|14|TRBD1|TRBJ2-2
TGTGCCAGCAGTATGCAGGGGGCGCGCGGGGAGCTGTTTTTT
CASSMQGARGELFF
>-|TRBV19|16|-|TRBJ1-2
TGTGCCAGTAGTATTTCCGGTCAATCCTCCTCCTATGGCTACACCTTC
CASSISGQSSSYGYTF
>-|TRBV6-4|15|TRBD2|TRBJ2-3
TGTGCCAGCAGTCCTTCTCGGGCGGGAGCAGATACGCAGTATTTT
CASSPSRAGADTQYF
>-|TRBV5-1|15|TRBD1|TRBJ2-5
TGCGCCAGCAGCTTGGGGACAGGGGTTCGGGAGACCCAGTACTTC
CASSLGTGVRETQYF
>-|TRBV12-5|12|-|TRBJ2-3
TGTGCTAGTGGTTTATCCGGAGATACGCAGTATTTT
CASGLSGDTQYF
>-|TRBV10-1|15|-|TRBJ2-1
TGCGCCAGCAGTGAGTCTAGCGGAGTGGGGAATGAGCAGTTCTTC
CASSESSGVGNEQFF
>once|TRBV6-1|16|TRBD2|TRBJ2-5
TGTGCCAGCAGTGAATGGCCTAGCGGGGGCCAAGAGACCCAGTACTTC
CASSEWPSGGQETQYF
>-|TRBV7-9|15|TRBD2|TRBJ2-1
TGTGCCAGCAGCATTCAGACTAGCCGAGACAATGAGCAGTTCTTC
CASSIQTSRDNEQFF
>-|TRBV5-8|15|-|TRBJ1-3
TGTGCCAGCAGCTCCCGGGGCAGGGGATCAAACACCATATATTTT
CASSSRGRGSNTIYF
>-|TRBV27|15|TRBD1|TRBJ2-5
TGTGCCAGCAGTCGATACAGGGGCCTTCAAGAGACCCAGTACTTC
CASSRYRGLQETQYF
>-|TRBV2|15|-|TRBJ2-7
TGTGCCAGCAGTGAAGAGGGGGACACCGCCTACGAGCAGTACTTC
CASSEEGDTAYEQYF
>-|TRBV24-1|16|-|TRBJ2-2
TGTGCCACCAGTGATTTAGGGCAGGGTGTTAACGGGGAGCTGTTTTTT
CATSDLGQGVNGELFF
>-|TRBV6-5|14|TRBD1|TRBJ1-2
TGTGCCAGCAGTTACTCAGGGGGCAATAGTGGCTACACCTTC
CASSYSGGNSGYTF
>-|TRBV7-9|16|TRBD1|TRBJ2-5
TGTGCCAGCAGCCCCACATGGGCAGGGGGCGAAGAGACCCAGTACTTC
CASSPTWAGGEETQYF
>-|TRBV10-3|13|TRBD2|TRBJ2-1
TGTGCCATCGGGGGGGACCCCGACAATGAGCAGTTCTTC
CAIGGDPDNEQFF
>-|TRBV11-2|14|-|TRBJ1-1
TGTGCCAGCAGCTTTCCAGGGTATGACACTGAAGCTTTCTTT
CASSFPGYDTEAFF
>-|TRBV7-4|13|-|TRBJ1-2
TGTGCCAGCAGCTCGGACAGACTTTATGGCTACACCTTC
CASSSDRLYGYTF
>-|TRBV7-3|15|-|TRBJ2-3
TGTGCCAGCAGCTCCCCTTCATCAGGGCCAGATACGCAGTATTTT
CASSSPSSGPDTQYF
>-|TRBV5-1|18|TRBD2|TRBJ2-3
TGCGCCAGCAGCTTGGTTAGTGTCTGGACTAGCGGGTCAGATACGCAGTATTTT
CASSLVSVWTSGSDTQYF
>-|TRBV2|15|TRBD1|TRBJ2-2
TGTGCCAGCAGTCCCCGACAGGGAGACACCGGGGAGCTGTTTTTT
CASSPRQGDTGELFF
>few|TRBV6-5|15|TRBD1|TRBJ1-1
TGTGCCAGCTCCTCCCGGACAGGCGGATACACTGAAGCTTTCTTT
CASSSRTGGYTEAFF
>-|TRBV27|15|TRBD1|TRBJ1-2
TGTGCCAGCAGTTTATTGGCCGAGGGGGCGCGGGGCTACACCTTC
CASSLLAEGARGYTF
>once|TRBV7-2|14|TRBD1|TRBJ1-2
TGTGCCAGCAGCTTACGCAGGGGGCAGGCTGGCTACACCTTC
CASSLRRGQAGYTF